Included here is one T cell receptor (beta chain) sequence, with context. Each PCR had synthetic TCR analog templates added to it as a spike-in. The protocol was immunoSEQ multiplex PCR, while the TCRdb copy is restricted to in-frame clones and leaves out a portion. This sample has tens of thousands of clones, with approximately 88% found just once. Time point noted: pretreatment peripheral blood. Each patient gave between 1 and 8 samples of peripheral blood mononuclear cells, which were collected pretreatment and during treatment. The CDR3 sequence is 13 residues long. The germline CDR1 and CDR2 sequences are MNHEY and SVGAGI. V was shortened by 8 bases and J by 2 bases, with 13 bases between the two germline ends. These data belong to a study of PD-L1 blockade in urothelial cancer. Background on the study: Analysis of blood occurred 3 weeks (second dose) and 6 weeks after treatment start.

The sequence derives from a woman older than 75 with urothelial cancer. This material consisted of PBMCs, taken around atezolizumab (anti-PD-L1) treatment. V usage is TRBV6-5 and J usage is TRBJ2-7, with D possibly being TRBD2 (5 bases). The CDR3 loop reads CASSGIGPYEQYF. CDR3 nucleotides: TGTGCCAGCTCCGGGATCGGTCCCTACGAGCAGTACTTC.